This T cell receptor beta chain is from a study of cytomegalovirus exposure and HLA in healthy donors. The PCR was carried out with 60 Vbeta primers and 13 Jbeta primers. TCRdb keeps only in-frame clones here, not all; method: immunoSEQ multiplex PCR. The sample has approximately 69,000 clones, 70% to 75% seen once. General study findings and limits: In a later analysis, common viral pathogens appeared linked to several of the most significant clusters.

The germline gives CDR1 SGHDT, CDR2 YYEEEE. The ends were cut back, 5 bases at V and 2 bases at J, with 16 bases in the middle. CDR3 length equals 15 residues. This clone was observed once. Antigen specificity is unknown. The sample taken for sequencing was PBMCs. The chain carries TRBV5-6 and TRBJ1-2, with D perhaps matching TRBD1 (6 bases). The receptor was isolated from a woman aged 25 to 39 in good health and CMV-seropositive. The CDR3 coding sequence is TGTGCCAGCAGACCCTTAGGGGGACAAAACTATGGCTACACCTTC. Translated, it gives CASRPLGGQNYGYTF.